These 14 T cell receptor beta chains originate from one sample sequenced in a study of T cells in Graves' hyperthyroidism and ophthalmopathy. RNA transcripts served as the template for amplifying TCR beta CDR3 regions. During a first-round RT-PCR of the TCR CDR3, the HTBI primer set was used. MiXCR, applied by TCRdb to the multiplex PCR reads, yields one record per CDR3 protein. The sample shows around 300,000 distinct CDR3 sequences, approximately 19% of them seen only once. Sequenced sample: blood. The receptors were sampled from a man in his fifties with Graves' ophthalmopathy.

This clonotype was detected only a few times. The rearrangement joins TRBV14 to TRBJ1-1, with a possible D match to TRBD1 (5 bases). Trimming removed 1 base at V and 8 bases at J, with 11 bases between. Germline V gene lookup returns CDR1 SGHDN and CDR2 FVKESK. There are 13 residues in the CDR3. For the CDR3, the DNA is TGTGCCAGCAGCCAAGTACACGGGGGAGAAGCTTTCTTT. It specifies CASSQVHGGEAFF.

This clonotype was seen ten or more times. This sequence joins TRBV7-2 and TRBJ2-5, with 11 bases matching TRBD1. CDR3 length: 14 residues. Germline V gene lookup returns CDR1 SGHTA and CDR2 FQGNSA. The V gene end was trimmed by 2 bases and the J gene end by 5 bases; junction bases not matched to a gene: 1. This CDR3 is CASSLRTGGETQYF. The CDR3 nucleotides read TGTGCCAGCAGCTTACGGACAGGGGGCGAGACCCAGTACTTC. Filled out from reference TRBV7-2 and TRBJ2-5, the complete variable domain reads GAGVSQSPSNKVTEKGKDVELRCDPISGHTALYWYRQSLGQGLEFLIYFQGNSAPDKSGLPSDRFSAERTGGSVSTLTIQRTQQEDSAVYLCASSLRTGGETQYFGPGTRLLVL.

This clonotype occurred a few times. The chain carries TRBV11-2 and TRBJ2-1, with TRBD1 as a possible D gene (5 bases). CDR3 size: 14 residues. The V end lost 5 bases, the J end lost 5 bases, and 13 bases lay between the germline ends. Germline V gives CDR1 SGHAT, CDR2 FQNNGV. The CDR3 DNA is TGTGCCAGCAGCCAAATGGGCAGGGACAATGAGCAGTTCTTC. As protein: CASSQMGRDNEQFF.

The rearrangement joins TRBV6-1 to TRBJ1-3, with D perhaps TRBD1 (6 bases). V was clipped by 5 bases and J by 0 bases, with 14 bases between them. The CDR3 runs to 16 residues. CDR1 is MNHNS and CDR2 is SASEGT in the germline V gene. The CDR3 bases are TGTGCCAGCAGTCGACGGACAGACAACTCTGGAAACACCATATATTTT. Translating gives CASSRRTDNSGNTIYF.

This clonotype came up many times. The rearrangement joins TRBV5-6 to TRBJ1-1; the D gene is possibly TRBD1 (6 bases). This CDR3 region has 15 residues. V lost 4 bases and J lost 1, with 14 bases in between. Germline V lookup: CDR1 SGHDT, CDR2 YYEEEE. The CDR3 bases are TGTGCCAGCAGCACCCCGACAGGACCGAACACTGAAGCTTTCTTT. Its protein is CASSTPTGPNTEAFF. Full variable domain (rest looked up from reference TRBV5-6 and TRBJ1-1): DAGVTQSPTHLIKTRGQQVTLRCSPKSGHDTVSWYQQALGQGPQFIFQYYEEEERQRGNFPDRFSGHQFPNYSSELNVNALLLGDSALYLCASSTPTGPNTEAFFGQGTRLTVV.

This clonotype was detected ten times or more. V gene TRBV12-3 or TRBV12-4 combines with J gene TRBJ1-5; the match to TRBD1 covers 10 bases. CDR3 length equals 16 residues. J gave up 6 bases and V 6 bases, and 11 bases lay outside the gene matches. Here the CDR3 reads CASSPLDRGLGQPQHF. The DNA for the CDR3 is TGTGCCAGCAGCCCTCTAGACAGGGGGCTGGGTCAGCCCCAGCATTTT.

This clonotype has at least ten counts. The rearrangement links TRBV20-1 to TRBJ2-7; D ambiguous. Per the germline V gene, CDR1 is DFQATT and CDR2 is SNEGSKA (reference sequence). This CDR3 has 14 residues. The V end lost 6 bases, the J end lost 3 bases, and 18 bases lay between the germline ends. CDR3 coding DNA: TGCAGTGCCGCCAGGACCGCTACCAACTACGAGCAGTACTTC. Protein product: CSAARTATNYEQYF.

This clonotype was seen ten or more times. The V and J genes are TRBV28 and TRBJ2-2, with unresolved D. The V end was cut by 4 bases, the J end by 7 bases, with 10 bases between. Germline CDR1 is MDHEN and CDR2 is SYDVKM. The CDR3 is 13 amino acids. DNA for the CDR3: TGTGCCAGCAGTTCCCGGATGGGCGGGGAGCTGTTTTTT. Its protein is CASSSRMGGELFF.

This clonotype appeared a few times. The V and J genes are TRBV2 and TRBJ1-4; TRBD1 aligns across 9 bases. Trimming at V came to 3 bases and at J to 5 bases, leaving 7 bases not matched to a gene. Germline V gives CDR1 SNHLY, CDR2 FYNNEI. The CDR3 consists of 16 residues. CDR3: CASSELQGAANEKLFF. CDR3 sequence (DNA): TGTGCCAGCAGTGAGCTACAGGGGGCGGCAAATGAAAAACTGTTTTTT.

This clonotype was seen only a few times. The chain recombines TRBV3-1 with TRBJ2-7; TRBD2 might be the D (6 bases). V was pared by 4 bases and J by 2 bases, with 12 bases between. The CDR3 has 14 amino acids. The germline V gene has CDR1 LGHDT and CDR2 YNNKEL (reference sequence). CDR3 protein: CASSRERAPYEQYF. CDR3 sequence (DNA): TGTGCCAGCAGCCGTGAGCGGGCCCCCTACGAGCAGTACTTC.

This clonotype was seen only a few times. The gene calls are TRBV6-5 and TRBJ2-5; the match to TRBD2 covers 7 bases. The J segment lost 3 bases and the V segment lost 3 bases, leaving 4 bases of the junction unmatched. There are 14 residues in the CDR3. Germline V gives CDR1 MNHEY, CDR2 SVGAGI. CDR3: CASSYSSGKETQYF. For the CDR3, the DNA is TGTGCCAGCAGTTATTCGAGCGGGAAAGAGACCCAGTACTTC.

The genes are TRBV29-1 and TRBJ2-7; maybe TRBD2 (6 bases). The CDR3 extends over 12 amino acids. The V and J ends lost 5 bases and 0 bases respectively, with 8 bases between them. From germline, CDR1 is SQVTM and CDR2 ANQGSEA. The CDR3 here is CSVNGGSYEQYF. DNA of the CDR3: TGCAGCGTTAACGGGGGCTCCTACGAGCAGTACTTC.

This clonotype has ten or more counts. This chain joins TRBV30 and TRBJ2-3, with TRBD1 matching 8 bases. Germline V gives CDR1 GTSNPN, CDR2 SVGIG (reference sequence). Trimming at V came to 5 bases and at J to 3 bases, leaving 13 bases not matched to a gene. The CDR3 spans 16 residues. The CDR3: CAWVGTGRIRTDTQYF. The CDR3 nucleotides read TGTGCCTGGGTGGGGACAGGTAGAATTAGGACAGATACGCAGTATTTT.

The chain recombines TRBV15 with TRBJ1-1; 8 nucleotides align to TRBD1. This CDR3 comprises 17 residues. V shed 0 bases and J 1 base; nucleotides not matched to a gene: 7. CDR1 and CDR2 (germline): LNHNV, YYDKDF (reference sequence). Here the CDR3 reads CATSRDRRTGPNTEAFF. The CDR3 DNA follows: TGTGCCACCAGCAGAGATCGGAGGACAGGGCCGAACACTGAAGCTTTCTTT.